A single sample gave rise to the 8 T cell receptor beta chains below, sequenced in a study of CD8+ T cells in alopecia areata. RNA extraction was followed by reverse transcription into cDNA, which acted as the sequencing template. Sequencing was performed with immunoSEQ multiplex PCR; in TCRdb, only in-frame clones are kept and a portion is missing. This sample has about 210,000 clones, with under 60% found just once. Treatment indicated: oral pan-JAK inhibitor, 5-10 mg twice daily. The sample was CD4+ T cells sorted from blood, taken at week 4, from a patient treated with tofacitinib. The receptor set was obtained from a human donor with alopecia areata.

This chain links TRBV19 with TRBJ2-5; 14 nucleotides line up with TRBD2. Germline assignment: CDR1 LNHDA and CDR2 SQIVND (reference sequence). The CDR3 contains 20 residues. With 7 bases clipped from V and 2 bases from J, the junction kept 18 bases outside the gene matches. The CDR3 sequence is CASTGGPTGLAGAVQETQYF. CDR3 in DNA: TGTGCCAGTACGGGTGGACCCACGGGACTAGCGGGGGCAGTACAAGAGACCCAGTACTTC.

This clone came up a few times. The V call is TRBV4-1, the J call TRBJ2-2; 11 bases are a match to TRBD2. The CDR3 runs 16 residues. Germline-derived CDR1 and CDR2 are MGHRA and YSYEKL. V trimming: 1 base; J trimming: 6 bases; junction bases outside the gene matches: 4. For the CDR3, the DNA is TGCGCCAGCAGCCAAGTTACTAGCGGGGGCTCCGGGGAGCTGTTTTTT. Its protein product is CASSQVTSGGSGELFF.

This clone has just a few counts. V gene TRBV30 combines with J gene TRBJ1-2; D is unresolved. Germline loops: CDR1 GTSNPN, CDR2 SVGIG (reference sequence). Trimming removed 0 bases from V and 3 bases from J, with 5 bases in between. This CDR3 is built from 12 residues. This chain's CDR3 is CAWSVSDYGYTF. In nucleotides, the CDR3 is TGTGCCTGGAGTGTGTCGGACTATGGCTACACCTTC.

This clone was seen a few times. V gene TRBV6-5 combines with J gene TRBJ1-1; a possible D gene is TRBD1 (6 bases). Germline-derived CDR1 and CDR2 are MNHEY and SVGAGI. Trimming took off 6 bases at V and 8 bases at J, with 16 bases between the two ends. The CDR3 extends over 13 amino acids. CDR3 region: CASRTIQGLEAFF. CDR3 nucleotides: TGTGCCAGCAGGACGATCCAGGGGTTGGAAGCTTTCTTT.

This chain uses TRBV5-1 with TRBJ1-5; tentatively, D is TRBD1 (6 bases). The V end was cut by 4 bases, the J end by 6 bases, with 14 bases between. The CDR3 covers 14 residues. Germline lookup yields CDR1 SGHRS and CDR2 YFSETQ. The CDR3 sequence is CASSPGVLGQPQHF. In DNA, the CDR3 is TGCGCCAGCAGCCCAGGGGTGTTGGGTCAGCCCCAGCATTTT.

This clone was observed a few times. The J gene is TRBJ1-2, the V gene TRBV30, with D possibly matching TRBD1 (5 bases). This CDR3 spans 13 amino acids. Germline values: CDR1 GTSNPN, CDR2 SVGIG (reference sequence). V gave up 0 bases and J gave up 7 bases, with 12 bases separating them. CDR3 bases: TGTGCCTGGAGTGTTAAGGGGATCGGTGGCTACACCTTC. Translation: CAWSVKGIGGYTF.

J is TRBJ2-7 and V is TRBV6-6; D possibly matches TRBD1 or TRBD2 (6 bases each). The V end lost 6 bases, the J end lost 5 bases, and 14 bases lay between the germline ends. Germline V gives CDR1 MNHNY, CDR2 SVGAGI (reference sequence). CDR3 length equals 13 residues. CDR3 DNA: TGTGCCAGCAGAGAGGGGGGAAGCGACGAGCAGTACTTC. Translated, it gives CASREGGSDEQYF.

This clone was counted between two and nine times. The V call is TRBV29-1, the J call TRBJ1-1; D is uncertain. The V end lost 5 bases, the J end lost 6 bases, and 7 bases lay between the germline ends. CDR1 and CDR2 (germline): SQVTM, ANQGSEA. The CDR3 has 10 residues. CDR3 sequence: CSVQEAEAFF. CDR3 sequence (DNA): TGCAGCGTTCAGGAGGCTGAAGCTTTCTTT.